A single sample is the source of the 17 T cell receptor beta chains below, sequenced in a study of molecular identifiers for immune sequencing clone quantification. One entry per CDR3 protein results from TCRdb running MiXCR on the PCR reads. The sample carries fewer than 350,000 distinct CDR3 sequences, about a quarter recorded once. Sequenced: naive CD8+ T cells from blood, with Jurkat cell RNA spiked in. This sample's subset: FACS-sorted CD8+CD4-CCR7+CD45RA+ naive T cells. The receptors shown here come from a human donor in good health. Some libraries in this study had Jurkat cell RNA spiked in.

A word on this clonotype: This likely comes from a read error, as the CDR3 has no conserved phenylalanine or tryptophan at its end. The chain is built from TRBV4-3 and TRBJ1-1, with no clear D. Germline assignment: CDR1 LGHNA and CDR2 YSLEER. The CDR3 has 15 residues. CDR3 bases: TGCGCCGGCAGCGATACGGGCGACATGAACACTGAAGCTTTCCTT. It translates to CAGSDTGDMNTEAFL.

This clonotype was seen a handful of times. The chain employs TRBV7-9 and TRBJ2-7; no definite D call. The CDR3 is made up of 14 amino acids. The germline V gene has CDR1 SEHNR and CDR2 FQNEAQ (reference sequence). Trimming left V 0 bases short and J 3 bases short, with 9 bases between. The CDR3 sequence: CASSLAGSLYEQYF. CDR3 nucleotides: TGTGCCAGCAGCTTAGCGGGCAGCCTCTACGAGCAGTACTTC.

This clonotype turned up a few times. The chain combines TRBV7-9 with TRBJ2-6; D is unresolved. The CDR3 covers 16 residues. Germline assignment: CDR1 SEHNR and CDR2 FQNEAQ (reference sequence). Deletions cut 4 bases from V and 4 bases from J, with 14 bases between. The CDR3 coding sequence is TGTGCCAGCAGCTACTTCCTAGGTGGGGGGGCCAACGTCCTGACTTTC. It yields the protein CASSYFLGGGANVLTF.

This clonotype was found a few times. The V call is TRBV18, the J call TRBJ2-6; possibly TRBD2 for D (5 bases). Trimming took off 0 bases at V and 0 bases at J, with 12 bases between the two ends. From germline, CDR1 is KGHSH and CDR2 LQKENI. The CDR3 totals 18 residues. Written as DNA, the CDR3 is TGTGCCAGCTCACCACCGCCGGGGTCATACTCTGGGGCCAACGTCCTGACTTTC. Translated, it gives CASSPPPGSYSGANVLTF.

The chain recombines TRBV30 with TRBJ1-1; no clear D. Germline V gives CDR1 GTSNPN, CDR2 SVGIG (reference sequence). CDR3 length: 13 residues. V lost 4 bases and J lost 2, with 11 bases in between. This CDR3 reads CAWIPPDNTEAFF. The CDR3 DNA reads as TGTGCCTGGATTCCACCTGATAACACTGAAGCTTTCTTT.

This clonotype was found many times. The rearrangement joins TRBV14 to TRBJ2-7, with D perhaps matching TRBD2 (5 bases). Germline V lookup: CDR1 SGHDN, CDR2 FVKESK. The V end lost 0 bases, the J end lost 5 bases, and 14 bases lay between the germline ends. CDR3 length equals 15 residues. The CDR3 loop is CASSQEAVTKDEQYF. The CDR3 coding sequence is TGTGCCAGCAGCCAAGAGGCCGTGACTAAGGACGAGCAGTACTTC.

V gene TRBV6-5 combines with J gene TRBJ2-1, with a tentative D call TRBD1 (6 bases). CDR3 size: 14 residues. V was clipped by 5 bases and J by 6 bases, with 14 bases between them. CDR1 is MNHEY and CDR2 is SVGAGI in the germline V gene. CDR3 in DNA: TGTGCCAGCAGTCCCGGGACAATGTGCAATGAGCAGTTCTTC. It codes for CASSPGTMCNEQFF.

This clonotype has at least ten counts. Sequence at one end of the junction differs from germline and may be a read error. The chain carries TRBV29-1 and TRBJ2-3; the D is unclear. The CDR3 extends over 14 amino acids. The germline V gene encodes CDR1 SQVTM and CDR2 ANQGSEA. The CDR3 sequence: CSVEEYAGTDTQYF. The CDR3 coding sequence is TGCAGCGTAGAAGAGTACGCTGGCACAGATACGCAGTATTTT.

V gene TRBV5-1 combines with J gene TRBJ2-7; 8 bases are a match to TRBD1. V lost 2 bases, J lost 2 bases, and 3 bases stayed unmatched. Germline CDR1 reads SGHRS; CDR2 reads YFSETQ. The CDR3 runs to 14 residues. The CDR3 reads CASSFATGAYEQYF. CDR3 coding DNA: TGCGCCAGCAGCTTCGCGACAGGGGCCTACGAGCAGTACTTC.

This clonotype has at least ten counts. The chain recombines TRBV6-5 with TRBJ2-7; weak D call: TRBD2 (5 bases). Trimming cost V 2 bases and J 0 bases, with 11 bases left between them. Germline CDR1 reads MNHEY; CDR2 reads SVGAGI. The CDR3 is made up of 15 amino acids. The DNA for the CDR3 is TGTGCCAGCAGTTACGAGAGTGGGAGCTCCTACGAGCAGTACTTC. Its translation is CASSYESGSSYEQYF.

This clonotype showed up just a few times. The chain couples TRBV4-3 to TRBJ2-3, with 7 bases identical to TRBD2. Germline V gene sequence: CDR1 LGHNA, CDR2 YSLEER. This CDR3 region has 15 residues. V was pared by 1 base and J by 6 bases, with 7 bases of the junction left unmatched. CDR3 bases: TGCGCCAGCAGCCAAGGGCGGACTAGTGTGGATACGCAGTATTTT. Protein product: CASSQGRTSVDTQYF.

Ten or more counts support this clonotype. This sequence joins TRBV7-9 and TRBJ1-2, with D possibly being TRBD1 (5 bases). Germline V CDR1 and CDR2: SEHNR, FQNEAQ (reference sequence). Between the trimmed V and J ends, which lost 8 bases and 4 bases, there was a span of 20 bases. The CDR3 length is 15 residues. For the CDR3, the DNA is TGTGCCAGCGCCCCACGCCAGGGAGCCCGCTATGGCTACACCTTC. Protein: CASAPRQGARYGYTF. Based on the CDR3 plus reference TRBV7-9 and TRBJ1-2, the full variable domain is DTGVSQNPRHKITKRGQNVTFRCDPISEHNRLYWYRQTLGQGPEFLTYFQNEAQLEKSRLLSDRFSAERPKGSFSTLEIQRTEQGDSAMYLCASAPRQGARYGYTFGSGTRLTVV.

Turning to this clonotype: One base away lies a much larger clone, so this may be a sequencing read error. V is TRBV5-3 and J is TRBJ1-1; no firm D call. TRBV5-3 is treated as an ORF (open reading frame) with a function not yet certain. V was pared by 10 bases and J by 4 bases, with 20 bases between. The CDR3 length is 14 residues. In DNA form, the CDR3 reads TGTGCCTGCAGCTTGTCGGGGAAATTCACTGAAGCTTTCTTT. Translation gives CACSLSGKFTEAFF.

To note about this clonotype: At one end, the junction sequence differs from germline, possibly due to a read error. The V call is TRBV20-1, the J call TRBJ2-7, with D possibly called TRBD1 or TRBD2 (5 bases each). The CDR3 is made up of 14 amino acids. The germline CDR1 and CDR2 sequences are DFQATT and SNEGSKA (reference sequence). In DNA, the CDR3 is TGCAGTGTCTCACTAGAGACAGCATCCTACGGGCAGTACTTC. Translating it yields CSVSLETASYGQYF.

This clonotype was picked up a small number of times. The chain joins TRBV9 to TRBJ1-1, with D unresolved. Germline-derived CDR1 and CDR2 are SGDLS and YYNGEE. There are 17 residues in the CDR3. With 0 bases removed from V and 1 base from J, the gap between germline ends came to 16 bases. CDR3 coding DNA: TGTGCCAGCAGCGTAGCCCCACGGGCAGGCGAGAACACTGAAGCTTTCTTT. This sequence encodes CASSVAPRAGENTEAFF.

With regard to this clonotype: Mismatch with germline at one junction end may stem from a read error. The CDR3 protein is CATQEPQYF. DNA for the CDR3: TGTGCCACCCAAGAGCCCCAGTACTTC. The chain links TRBV27 to TRBJ2-5; D not resolved. The CDR3 is made up of 9 amino acids. Germline CDR1 is MNHEY and CDR2 is SMNVEV (reference sequence).

This clonotype was seen repeatedly, ten times or more. The J gene is TRBJ2-1, the V gene TRBV12-3 or TRBV12-4, with D hard to call. V lost 5 bases to trimming and J lost 9 bases, with 14 bases between them. The CDR3 sequence is 13 residues long. The DNA for the CDR3 is TGTGCCAGCAGTCTGCCTAGAGCCGGTGAGCAGTTCTTC. This gives the protein CASSLPRAGEQFF.